The 26 T cell receptor delta chains below come from one sample, sequenced in a study of γδ T cells in repeated Plasmodium falciparum infection. Vgamma9/Vdelta2+ and Vdelta2-negative gammadelta T cells were flow-sorted from PBMC for bulk sequencing. TCRdb reanalysed the multiplex PCR reads with CATT. Found here are roughly 93,000 delta-chain clones, 1.4% to 1.5% of them singletons; the top ten hold under 9.5%. The sequenced sample consisted of gamma-delta T cells from blood. The receptors were sampled from a pool of human donors (malaria-infected and uninfected, not separated).

In regard to this clone: A far larger clone is one base from this, pointing to a likely read error. The DNA is omitted, as the CDR3 cannot be located on it reliably, and the CDR3 follows TCRdb's listing. This same CDR3 is encoded by further DNA sequences in the sample. The chain is built from TRDV2 and TRDJ1; the tabulated D call, TRDD3, remains unverified against the DNA. Germline assignment: CDR1 GEAIGNYY and CDR2 EKD. Counting both end residues, the CDR3 totals 19 amino acids. CDR3: CACDTVGLGAHSYTDKLIF.

This clone appeared many times. A read error likely explains why the TCRdb protein, taken from a much larger clone, differs from this DNA's translation at residue 5; the protein shown is translated from the DNA. The chain combines TRDV1 with TRDJ1; D remains unclear. This CDR3 has 18 amino acids. The germline V gene has CDR1 TSWWSYY and CDR2 QGS. The V end was cut by 4 bases, the J end by 0 bases, with 21 bases between. The CDR3 spells CALGGPTTPYGYTDKLIF. CDR3 DNA sequence: TGTGCTCTTGGGGGACCGACGACTCCGTACGGATACACCGATAAACTCATCTTT.

In this sample, this clone turned up a few times. This DNA's translation and the protein TCRdb lists, from a much larger clone, do not match at residue 22, likely due to a read error; the protein shown is translated from the DNA. The V and J genes are TRDV1 and TRDJ1; tentative D call: TRDD3 (6 bases). Per germline, CDR1 TSWWSYY and CDR2 QGS. The CDR3 is made up of 24 amino acids. The chain's CDR3 is CALGPPNISNTGSQGWGQTDKPIF. In nucleotides, the CDR3 is TGTGCTCTTGGGCCCCCGAACATCTCCAATACTGGGTCGCAAGGGTGGGGGCAAACCGATAAACCCATCTTT.

This clone came up many times. The rearrangement joins TRDV1 to TRDJ1; 8 positions match TRDD3. The V and J ends lost 0 bases and 0 bases, in that order; junction bases with no gene match: 9. Germline V gene sequence: CDR1 TSWWSYY, CDR2 QGS. This CDR3 comprises 18 residues. CDR3 sequence: CALGELALLGANTDKLIF. In DNA, the CDR3 is TGTGCTCTTGGGGAACTAGCGCTACTGGGGGCTAACACCGATAAACTCATCTTT.

There are a few counts of this clone. This DNA translates differently at residue 3 from the TCRdb protein, which is that of a much larger clone; a read error is likely, and the protein shown is the DNA's own translation. V is TRDV2 and J is TRDJ3, with 13 bases matching TRDD3. As TCRdb names no J gene, one was assigned here on the basis of a DNA match to germline. There are 20 residues in the CDR3. The germline V gene has CDR1 GEAIGNYY and CDR2 EKD. The CDR3 DNA sequence: TGTGCCCGTGACAGTACTGGGGGATACGCAAGCTCCTGGGACACCCGACAGATGTTTTTC. This codes for CARDSTGGYASSWDTRQMFF.

As to this clone: Sequence at one end of the junction differs from germline and may be a read error. The chain has TRDV1 and TRDJ1, with D maybe TRDD3 (6 bases). The J gene, absent from TCRdb, was called here by matching the DNA to germline. Germline CDR1 and CDR2: TSWWSYY and QGS. The CDR3 is made up of 17 amino acids. The CDR3 sequence is CSGEVGGIPSYTDKLIF. CDR3 DNA sequence: TGCTCTGGGGAAGTGGGAGGGATCCCATCCTACACCGATAAACTCATCTTT.

There are many counts of this clone. The rearrangement joins TRDV1 to TRDJ1; D unclear. CDR1 is TSWWSYY, CDR2 QGS, per germline. The CDR3 sequence is 15 residues long. V lost 0 bases and J lost 0, with 8 bases in between. The CDR3 spells CALGELSGYTDKLIF. CDR3 nucleotides: TGTGCTCTTGGGGAACTCTCCGGGTACACCGATAAACTCATCTTT.

Regarding this clone: With only one base between it and a far larger clone, this is likely a read error. The same CDR3 arises from other DNA sequences in this sample as well. This rearrangement joins TRDV1 to TRDJ1; 11 bases align to TRDD3. The CDR3 runs 24 residues. V shed 2 bases, J shed 2 bases, and the junction held 28 bases outside the gene matches. Germline V gene data show CDR1 as TSWWSYY and CDR2 as QGS. The CDR3 DNA reads as TGTGCTCTTGGGGAAGGAAAGGGATCATCCTACTTAAGGTGGGGGATACGTATAACCGATAAACTCATCTTT. Translated, it gives CALGEGKGSSYLRWGIRITDKLIF.

This clone was recorded at least ten times. The same CDR3 arises from other DNA sequences in this sample as well. This chain links TRAV38-2/DV8 with TRDJ1; D is possibly TRDD2 (9 bases). No J gene was available from TCRdb, and it was assigned here by a germline match of the DNA. CDR1 is TSESDYY and CDR2 is QEAYKQQN in the germline V gene. Trimming removed 2 bases from V and 0 bases from J, with 47 bases in between. The length of the CDR3 is 27 residues. The DNA of the CDR3 is TGTGCTTATAGGAGTCGGGGGGGGAAAACCTTCCTACGCGCTCTCCGTACTGGGGGTCCTCACACCGATAAACTCATCTTT. The encoded protein is CAYRSRGGKTFLRALRTGGPHTDKLIF.

This clone appeared a few times. TCRdb records a much larger clone's protein for this DNA, with a difference at residue 21 that likely arises from a read error; the protein given is the translation of the DNA. No J gene was called, and the V gene is TRDV1; the table's D call, TRDD3, has no DNA check behind it. The CDR3 has 22 residues. Germline V lookup: CDR1 TSWWSYY, CDR2 QGS. CDR3 DNA: TGTGCTCTTGGGGACCATCACTACTTCTTTCACTGGGCCGCCCTCCGTACCGATAAACTCACCTTT. The encoded protein is CALGDHHYFFHWAALRTDKLTF.

There are a few counts of this clone. The TCRdb protein comes from a much larger clone and disagrees with this DNA's translation at residue 9, likely due to a read error; the protein given here is derived from the DNA. The V call is TRDV1, the J call TRDJ1; 11 nucleotides match TRDD3. In the absence of a J gene in TCRdb, the DNA was matched to germline to assign it here. After removal of 2 bases from V and 0 bases from J, the junction contained 17 bases not matched to a gene. There are 21 residues in the CDR3. Germline CDR1 and CDR2: TSWWSYY and QGS. The CDR3 coding sequence is TGTGCTCTTGGGGAATCAGCCTTCCTACTTAACTGGGGGATATACACCGATAAACTCATCTTT. Amino acids: CALGESAFLLNWGIYTDKLIF.

As to this clone: The protein TCRdb gives is from a much larger clone and does not agree with this DNA's translation at residues 11 and 14, likely a read error; the protein shown here comes from the DNA. The chain is built from TRDV1 and TRDJ1; D not resolved. Trimming shortened V by 0 bases and J by 3 bases, and 23 bases separated the two germline ends. Germline V CDR1 and CDR2: TSWWSYY, QGS. CDR3 length equals 19 residues. CDR3 loop: CALGELRPARSLYPDKLIF. CDR3 DNA sequence: TGTGCTCTTGGGGAACTAAGACCAGCCCGATCCTTGTACCCCGATAAACTCATCTTT.

Concerning this clone: TCRdb's protein, taken from a much larger clone, differs from this DNA's translation at residue 11, likely owing to a read error; the protein displayed comes from the DNA. The chain carries TRDV1 and TRDJ1; 8 positions agree with TRDD3. Per the germline V gene, CDR1 is TSWWSYY and CDR2 is QGS. The V and J ends lost 1 base and 0 bases, in that order; junction bases with no gene match: 25. This CDR3 is 23 amino acids long. CDR3 region: CALGERAFRIPGDMEGYTDKLIF. The CDR3 DNA reads TGTGCTCTTGGGGAACGGGCCTTCCGAATACCGGGGGATATGGAGGGGTACACCGATAAACTCATCTTT.

This clone has at least ten counts. The chain is built from TRDV1 and TRDJ1; TRDD3 agrees at 12 bases. The CDR3 extends over 20 amino acids. The germline CDR1 and CDR2 sequences are TSWWSYY and QGS. V lost 1 base to trimming and J lost 0 bases; unmatched junction nucleotides: 12. DNA for the CDR3: TGTGCTCTTGGGGAACCCAGGTCTGCTACTGGGGGATACTACACCGATAAACTCATCTTT. It specifies CALGEPRSATGGYYTDKLIF.

In regard to this clone: TCRdb shows a much larger clone's protein in place of this DNA's translation, and the two differ at residue 16, likely through a read error; the protein shown is translated from the DNA. The CDR3 loop is CALGELLPRHLRGGYIDKLIF. The CDR3 DNA reads as TGTGCTCTTGGGGAACTCCTGCCCCGTCACCTCAGGGGGGGATACATCGATAAACTCATCTTT. The genes are TRDV1 and TRDJ1, with TRDD3 matching 9 bases. CDR3 length: 21 amino acids. Germline loops: CDR1 TSWWSYY, CDR2 QGS. With 0 bases clipped from V and 4 bases from J, the junction kept 21 bases outside the gene matches.

Concerning this clone itself: TCRdb assigns this DNA the protein of a much larger clone, which departs from its translation at residue 12; this likely reflects a read error, and the protein shown comes from translating the DNA. The V and J genes are TRDV1 and TRDJ1; 7 bases map to TRDD3. Germline trimming cut 0 bases from V and 0 bases from J; bases unmatched to any gene: 22. Per germline, CDR1 TSWWSYY and CDR2 QGS. The CDR3 spans 22 residues. CDR3 bases: TGTGCTCTTGGGGAACTAGTTCATTACTGGGGAAGTTCATACGCGTACACCGATAAACTCATCTTT. Translation gives CALGELVHYWGSSYAYTDKLIF.

Only a few counts were recorded for this clone. TCRdb attributes to this sequence the protein of a much larger clone, which differs from the DNA translation at residue 10; a read error is likely, and the protein displayed is translated from the DNA. The rearrangement joins TRDV1 to TRDJ1, with TRDD3 identical over 11 bases. The J gene, left out of TCRdb, was set here by checking the DNA against germline. The CDR3 is made up of 23 amino acids. Germline V CDR1 and CDR2: TSWWSYY, QGS. J lost 5 bases, V lost 1 base, and 27 bases had no gene match. The CDR3 nucleotides are TGTGCTCTTGGGGAACCTGGCTTCCTTCCAAACCTACTGGGGGATATAAAAACGGATAAACTCATCTTT. Translation gives CALGEPGFLPNLLGDIKTDKLIF.

This clone was picked up a small number of times. TCRdb's entry gives the protein of a much larger clone, which mismatches this DNA's translation at residue 6, likely from a read error; the protein reported here is translated from the DNA. This chain connects TRDV1 to TRDJ1, with D uncertain. CDR3 length: 16 amino acids. Trimming pared 2 bases from V and 0 bases from J, leaving 13 bases between. Germline lookup yields CDR1 TSWWSYY and CDR2 QGS. As DNA, the CDR3 is TGTGCTCTTGGGGAAATAAGGGCCGCGTACACCGATAAACTCATCTTT. Its translation: CALGEIRAAYTDKLIF.

This clone came up many times. A far larger clone lies a single base away; this is likely a read error. Distinct nucleotide sequences in the sample also encode this CDR3. The chain carries TRDV1 and TRDJ1; TRDD3 agrees at 12 bases. The J gene is not listed in TCRdb, so it was assigned here from a DNA match to germline. Germline V gene data show CDR1 as TSWWSYY and CDR2 as QGS. The CDR3 is 22 amino acids. V lost 4 bases, J lost 0 bases, and 21 bases stayed unmatched. The CDR3 loop is CALGGRAPPNWGILFNTDKLIF. DNA of the CDR3: TGTGCTCTTGGGGGAAGGGCACCCCCTAACTGGGGGATACTCTTCAACACCGATAAACTCATCTTT.

This clone was found many times. TCRdb assigns this DNA the protein of a much larger clone, which departs from its translation at residue 8; this likely reflects a read error, and the protein shown comes from translating the DNA. This rearrangement joins TRDV3 to TRDJ1; 10 bases are a match to TRDD3. There are 16 residues in the CDR3. With 4 bases clipped from V and 6 bases from J, the junction kept 17 bases outside the gene matches. Germline CDR1 is TVYSNPD and CDR2 is GDNSRS (reference sequence). The CDR3: CASPTAWGIGWHKLIF. For the CDR3, the DNA is TGTGCCTCTCCTACGGCCTGGGGGATAGGCTGGCATAAACTCATCTTT. The whole variable domain, remainder taken from reference TRDV3 and TRDJ1, is CDKVTQSSPDQTVASGSEVVLLCTYDTVYSNPDLFWYRIRPDYSFQFVFYGDNSRSEGADFTQGRFSVKHILTQKAFHLVISPVRTEDSATYYCASPTAWGIGWHKLIFGKGTRVTVEP.

Details on this clone: The protein held in TCRdb is that of a much larger clone and does not match this DNA's translation at residue 9, likely because of a read error; the protein shown is translated from the DNA. The chain joins TRDV1 to TRDJ1, with a possible D match to TRDD2 (5 bases). Trimming took 3 bases from V and 1 from J, leaving 24 bases between them. CDR1 is TSWWSYY and CDR2 is QGS in the germline V gene. CDR3 length: 19 residues. CDR3 sequence (DNA): TGTGCTCTTGGGGATTCCCTTTCCTGCGGAGGACACCCCACCGATAAACTCATCTTT. Translated: CALGDSLSCGGHPTDKLIF.

Details on this clone: The TCRdb protein comes from a much larger clone and disagrees with this DNA's translation at residue 4, likely due to a read error; the protein given here is derived from the DNA. This chain connects TRDV2 to TRDJ1, with a possible D match to TRDD3 (5 bases). The J gene, left out of TCRdb, was set here by checking the DNA against germline. This CDR3 is 17 amino acids long. Germline CDR1 is GEAIGNYY and CDR2 is EKD. The CDR3 nucleotides read TGTGCCTGTGGCACCCTCTTGTTGATGTCGGGATCCGATAAACTCATCTTT. Residues: CACGTLLLMSGSDKLIF.

This clone was counted a few times. A far more abundant clone sits one base away, making this likely a read error. Distinct nucleotide sequences in the sample also encode this CDR3. The chain carries TRAV38-2/DV8 and TRDJ1, with 11 bases identical to TRDD3. The J gene comes from matching the DNA to germline here; TCRdb lacks it. In germline, CDR1 is TSESDYY, CDR2 QEAYKQQN. Trimming at V came to 0 bases and at J to 0 bases, leaving 25 bases not matched to a gene. CDR3 length: 24 residues. CDR3 sequence (DNA): TGTGCTTATAGGAGCGGGCCTTCCTACGACTACTGGGGGATATTGAAGGGGTACACCGATAAACTCATCTTT. Amino acids: CAYRSGPSYDYWGILKGYTDKLIF.

A word on this clone: A read error may be the cause here, since a much bigger clone is one base away. The chain couples TRDV1 to TRDJ1; 12 nucleotides line up with TRDD3. The CDR3 is made up of 21 amino acids. Germline V gene sequence: CDR1 TSWWSYY, CDR2 QGS. Trimming cost V 4 bases and J 0 bases; bases outside gene matches: 18. CDR3: CALGVGYSRLGDTKYTDKLIF. The CDR3 region has the DNA TGTGCTCTTGGGGTAGGCTACTCCAGACTGGGGGATACAAAGTACACCGATAAACTCATCTTT.

This clone was seen repeatedly, ten times or more. The chain combines TRDV1 with TRDJ1, with D tentatively TRDD2 (5 bases). The CDR3 length is 17 residues. Germline values: CDR1 TSWWSYY, CDR2 QGS. The V end lost 3 bases, the J end lost 3 bases, and 20 bases lay between the germline ends. CDR3 DNA: TGTGCTCTTGGGGAGTGCCTTCGCCCATGGACTTCCGATAAACTCATCTTT. It codes for CALGECLRPWTSDKLIF.

This clone was seen repeatedly, ten times or more. The TCRdb protein comes from a much larger clone and disagrees with this DNA's translation at residue 8, likely due to a read error; the protein given here is derived from the DNA. The rearrangement joins TRDV1 to TRDJ1; D gene uncertain. V lost 1 base to trimming and J lost 2 bases, with 14 bases between them. From germline, CDR1 is TSWWSYY and CDR2 QGS. The CDR3 extends over 16 amino acids. The CDR3 here is CALGERGSSGTDKLIF. CDR3 DNA sequence: TGTGCTCTTGGGGAACGGGGCTCCTCGGGGACCGATAAACTCATCTTT.